This T cell receptor beta chain was retrieved from a study of radiotherapy plus CTLA-4 blockade in lung cancer. About the research overall: Of the patients, more than 15% showed objective responses and about 30% attained disease control. Study-wide results and limits: The best prediction of response reportedly came from early blood T cell clone dynamics, with interferon-beta. Expansion of tumor-derived TCR clones was observed in blood after radiotherapy plus ipilimumab.

Repertoires were generated with immunoSEQ multiplex PCR, while TCRdb's copy carries only in-frame clones and drops some. The sample includes almost 55,000 clones, 65% to 80% of them seen just once. Treatment of patients with chemo-refractory metastatic non-small-cell lung cancer consisted of focal radiation plus CTLA-4 blockade with ipilimumab. CDR3 length: 16 amino acids. Germline values: CDR1 SEHNR, CDR2 FQNEAQ (reference sequence). V trimming: 4 bases; J trimming: 2 bases; junction bases outside the gene matches: 6. With respect to this clone: Its specificity is not known.

Sequenced material: peripheral blood, taken from a patient treated with radiotherapy plus ipilimumab. J is TRBJ2-5 and V is TRBV7-9; 11 nucleotides agree with TRBD1. The sequence was collected from a human donor with non-small cell lung cancer who had a partial response to radiotherapy plus ipilimumab. The CDR3 DNA is TGTGCCAGCAGCTCCAGGGACAGGGGGACTCAAGAGACCCAGTACTTC. Its protein is CASSSRDRGTQETQYF.